Listed below are T cell receptor beta chains from one sample, sequenced in a study of blood T cells in healthy people across ages. TCRdb passed the 5' RACE reads through MiXCR, listing each CDR3 protein once. The sample holds about 1.5 million distinct CDR3 sequences, roughly 40% seen once. The sample comprised blood. Source of these receptors: a woman under 30 in good health. CDR3s include the opening cysteine and the closing phenylalanine or tryptophan. D genes are given only for firm matches. Size is omitted from some rows. Given values are once, few, many or a class for expanded clones.

J gene	V gene	clone size	D gene	CDR3 DNA	CDR3 protein
TRBJ2-1	TRBV7-8	NA	NA	TGTGCCAGCAGTCCTCAGGGAGGTACCCTCTTTAATGAGCAGTTCTTC	CASSPQGGTLFNEQFF
TRBJ2-1	TRBV12-3/TRBV12-4	NA	TRBD2	TGTGCCAGCAGTCCTAGCGGGAGGTCCCAGGGTGGTAAGCAGTTCTTC	CASSPSGRSQGGKQFF
TRBJ2-7	TRBV19	NA	NA	TGTGCCAGTAGTACCCTTCTTTCCGGGGTGTCCTACGAGCAGTACTTC	CASSTLLSGVSYEQYF
TRBJ2-3	TRBV15	NA	NA	TGTGCCACCAGCACCTCGAGAGGCGGGGGCCCCGCGGATACGCAGTATTTT	CATSTSRGGGPADTQYF
TRBJ2-3	TRBV29-1	NA	TRBD1	TGCAGCGCGGCGACAGGGAGTGGCACAGATACGCAGTATTTT	CSAATGSGTDTQYF
TRBJ2-7	TRBV7-4	NA	TRBD2	TGTGCCAGCAGCTTAAAGGGGCGGGAGTATGGGTACGAGCAGTACTTC	CASSLKGREYGYEQYF
TRBJ2-7	TRBV6-1	few	NA	TGTGCCAGCAGCTGGGACACCCCCTACGAGCAGTACTTC	CASSWDTPYEQYF
TRBJ2-7	TRBV20-1	few	TRBD2	TGCAGTGCTAGAGCCCTAGCGGGGGGGACTTACAATGAGCAGTACTTC	CSARALAGGTYNEQYF
TRBJ2-5	TRBV20-1	NA	TRBD2	TGCAGTGCTACGCTGCGCGGGGGACCAGAGACCCAGTACTTC	CSATLRGGPETQYF
TRBJ1-6	TRBV10-3	NA	TRBD1	TGTGCCACCCGGGACAGGGACTCACCCCTCCACTTT	CATRDRDSPLHF
TRBJ2-1	TRBV5-1	NA	TRBD2	TGCGCCAGCAGCGGGGGGACTAGCGGGGGCTACAATGAGCAGTTCTTC	CASSGGTSGGYNEQFF
TRBJ2-7	TRBV6-1	few	TRBD1	TGTGCCAGCAGTAGGGGACAGAACCTCGAGCAGTACTTC	CASSRGQNLEQYF
TRBJ2-7	TRBV11-2	few	NA	TGTGCCACTGGTGTCTCCTACGAGCAGTACTTC	CATGVSYEQYF
TRBJ1-1	TRBV10-2	once	NA	TGCGCCAGCAGTGAGTCTTTGGGTGCAGGGCCCCCTGAAGCTTTCTTT	CASSESLGAGPPEAFF
TRBJ2-1	TRBV2	NA	NA	TGTGCCAGCAGTGAGCGGTTCTACAAGGAGCAGTTCTTC	CASSERFYKEQFF
TRBJ2-1	TRBV20-1	once	TRBD2	TGCAGCGTTTATGGCGGGGGGGCCTACAATGAGCAGTTCTTC	CSVYGGGAYNEQFF
TRBJ2-3	TRBV27	NA	TRBD2	TGTGCCAGCAGTAAGCTAGCGGGGGGGAGCACAGATACGCAGTATTTT	CASSKLAGGSTDTQYF
TRBJ1-2	TRBV6-1	NA	NA	TGTGCCAGCAGGAACCAGGGGTCTGGCTACACCTTC	CASRNQGSGYTF
TRBJ1-4	TRBV6-5	NA	TRBD1	TGTGCCAGCAGTCTACGCCGGGACAGGGGTGAAAAACTGTTTTTT	CASSLRRDRGEKLFF
TRBJ2-3	TRBV5-1	few	NA	TGCGCCAGCAGCTTGGTTTTTGGGGGGTCCACAGATACGCAGTATTTT	CASSLVFGGSTDTQYF
TRBJ2-7	TRBV7-9	NA	TRBD2	TGTGCCAGCAGCGCAGGACTAGCGGCCCACTACGAGCAGTACTTC	CASSAGLAAHYEQYF
TRBJ2-7	TRBV11-2	few	TRBD1	TGTGCCAGCAGCTTATCTCTAGGGGGCGATTTCTACGAGCAGTACTTC	CASSLSLGGDFYEQYF
TRBJ1-1	TRBV25-1	NA	NA	TGTGCCAGCAGTGAATTTGGCCTCGGCGTGGACACTGAAGCTTTCTTT	CASSEFGLGVDTEAFF
TRBJ2-7	TRBV10-3	NA	NA	TGTGCCGGAAGCGAGGGGATCCCCTACGAGCAGTACTTC	CAGSEGIPYEQYF
TRBJ1-2	TRBV20-1	few	NA	TGCAGTGCTAGAGACCCCGGGGGGGTTAACTATGGCTACACCTTC	CSARDPGGVNYGYTF
TRBJ2-2	TRBV28	NA	TRBD2	TGTGCCAGCAGTTCTAGCGGGTTTAAGGTCGGGGAGCTGTTTTTT	CASSSSGFKVGELFF
TRBJ2-3	TRBV20-1	few	NA	TGCAGTGCGCCCGCTCGGGCAGATACGCAGTATTTT	CSAPARADTQYF
TRBJ2-1	TRBV12-3/TRBV12-4	NA	NA	TGTGCCAGCAGTTTATCGGGACGAGGGTTTCATGAGCAGTTCTTC	CASSLSGRGFHEQFF
TRBJ2-1	TRBV12-3/TRBV12-4	NA	NA	TGTGCCAGCAGTTTCTTAGCGGACTCCCTGGGAAATGAGCAGTTCTTC	CASSFLADSLGNEQFF
TRBJ2-1	TRBV12-3/TRBV12-4	NA	NA	TGTGCCAGCAGGTCCCTAGGGATCGGGTTCCATGAGCAGTTCTTC	CASRSLGIGFHEQFF
TRBJ2-3	TRBV12-3/TRBV12-4	NA	NA	TGTGCCAGCAACCTAGGTACTTCAGATACGCAGTATTTT	CASNLGTSDTQYF
TRBJ2-4	TRBV6-6	many	NA	TGTGCCAGCAGTTCCACCTGGGAGCAGTACTTC	CASSSTWEQYF
TRBJ2-7	TRBV6-5	NA	NA	TGTGCCAGCAGTTACCCCGACAGGCCATACGAGCAGTACTTC	CASSYPDRPYEQYF
TRBJ2-3	TRBV5-1	NA	NA	TGCGCCAGCAGCCGCAATCCCGATACGCAAAGCACAGATACGCAGTATTTT	CASSRNPDTQSTDTQYF
TRBJ1-1	TRBV10-3	NA	NA	TGTGCCACACGGGACGTCGGAATTCGGGGGGCTGAAGCTTTCTTT	CATRDVGIRGAEAFF
TRBJ2-1	TRBV12-3/TRBV12-4	NA	NA	TGTGCCAGCAGGACGGACCCCGGGGGGCAGTTCTTC	CASRTDPGGQFF
TRBJ1-2	TRBV10-3	NA	NA	TGTGCCATCGGTGAGTCTCAGGACACCAACTATGGCTACACCTTC	CAIGESQDTNYGYTF
TRBJ2-5	TRBV7-2	many	NA	TGTGCCAGCAGTTTAGTTGTGGAGACCCAGTACTTC	CASSLVVETQYF
TRBJ2-7	TRBV9	few	TRBD2	TGTGCCAGCAGCCGCAGAAGCGGGGGCTCCTACGAGCAGTACTTC	CASSRRSGGSYEQYF
TRBJ1-2	TRBV5-1	NA	TRBD1	TGCGCCAGCAGCTTCGGGGACAGGGAAATTGGTGGCTACACCTTC	CASSFGDREIGGYTF
TRBJ1-1	TRBV5-8	once	NA	TGTGCCAGCAGCTTAAGACAGACCCTGAACACTGAAGCTTTCTTT	CASSLRQTLNTEAFF
TRBJ1-4	TRBV3-1	once	TRBD1	TGTGCCAGCAGCTCGACAGGGGGCCTGGAGGAAAAACTGTTTTTT	CASSSTGGLEEKLFF